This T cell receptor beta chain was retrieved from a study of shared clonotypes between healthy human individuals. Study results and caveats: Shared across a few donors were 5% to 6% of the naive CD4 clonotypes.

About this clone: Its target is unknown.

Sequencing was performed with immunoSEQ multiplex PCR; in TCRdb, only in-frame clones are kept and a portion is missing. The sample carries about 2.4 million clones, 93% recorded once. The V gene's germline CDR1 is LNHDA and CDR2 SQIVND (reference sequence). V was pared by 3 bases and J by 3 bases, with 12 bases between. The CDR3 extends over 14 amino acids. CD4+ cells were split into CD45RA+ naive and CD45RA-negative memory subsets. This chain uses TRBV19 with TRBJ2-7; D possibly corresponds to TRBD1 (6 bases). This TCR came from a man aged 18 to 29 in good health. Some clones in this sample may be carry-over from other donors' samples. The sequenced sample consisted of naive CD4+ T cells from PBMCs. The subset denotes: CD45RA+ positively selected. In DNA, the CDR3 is TGTGCCAGTAGTATCCGGACAGCCATCTACGAGCAGTACTTC. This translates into CASSIRTAIYEQYF.